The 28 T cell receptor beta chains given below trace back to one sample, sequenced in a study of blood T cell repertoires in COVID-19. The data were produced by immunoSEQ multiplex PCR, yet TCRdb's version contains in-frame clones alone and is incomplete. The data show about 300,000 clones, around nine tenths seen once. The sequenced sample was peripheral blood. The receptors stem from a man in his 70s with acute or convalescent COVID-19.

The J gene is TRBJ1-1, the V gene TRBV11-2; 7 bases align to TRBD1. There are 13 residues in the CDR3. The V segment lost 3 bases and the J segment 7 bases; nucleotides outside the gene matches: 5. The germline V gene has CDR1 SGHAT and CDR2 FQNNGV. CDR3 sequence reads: CASSFNRGGEAFF. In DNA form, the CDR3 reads TGTGCCAGCAGCTTTAACAGGGGCGGTGAAGCTTTCTTT.

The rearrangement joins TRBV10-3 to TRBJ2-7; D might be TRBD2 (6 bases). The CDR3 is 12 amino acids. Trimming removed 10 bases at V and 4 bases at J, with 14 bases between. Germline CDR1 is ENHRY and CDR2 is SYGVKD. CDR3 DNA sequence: TGTGCCACCTCCACGGGAGTGTACGAGCAGTACTTC. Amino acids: CATSTGVYEQYF.

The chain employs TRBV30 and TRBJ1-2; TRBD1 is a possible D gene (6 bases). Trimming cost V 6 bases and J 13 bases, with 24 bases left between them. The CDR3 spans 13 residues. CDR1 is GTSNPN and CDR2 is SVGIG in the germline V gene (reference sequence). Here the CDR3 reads CACGPRDGQIVTF. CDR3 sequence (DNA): TGTGCCTGCGGCCCCCGGGACGGACAGATTGTCACCTTC.

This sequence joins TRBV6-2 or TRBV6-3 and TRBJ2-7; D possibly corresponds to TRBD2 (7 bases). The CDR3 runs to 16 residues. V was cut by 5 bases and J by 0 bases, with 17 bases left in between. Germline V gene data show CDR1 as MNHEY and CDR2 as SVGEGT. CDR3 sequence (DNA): TGTGCCAGCAGTCTCCCGGGGGGCCGAAGCTCCTACGAGCAGTACTTC. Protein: CASSLPGGRSSYEQYF.

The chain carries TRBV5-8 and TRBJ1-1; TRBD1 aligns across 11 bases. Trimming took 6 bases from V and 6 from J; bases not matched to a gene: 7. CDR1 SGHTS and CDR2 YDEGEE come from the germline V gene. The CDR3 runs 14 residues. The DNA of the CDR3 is TGTGCCAGCAAATGGGACAGGGGGAGGTCTGAAGCTTTCTTT. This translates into CASKWDRGRSEAFF.

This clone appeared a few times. CDR3 nucleotides: TGTGCCAGCAGCCCAGGTAGCGGAGGCACCGGGGAGCTGTTTTTT. Protein product: CASSPGSGGTGELFF. The V call is TRBV7-9, the J call TRBJ2-2, with a weak D call TRBD2 (6 bases). V lost 5 bases to trimming and J lost 4 bases, with 14 bases between them. The germline gives CDR1 SEHNR, CDR2 FQNEAQ (reference sequence). The CDR3 consists of 15 residues.

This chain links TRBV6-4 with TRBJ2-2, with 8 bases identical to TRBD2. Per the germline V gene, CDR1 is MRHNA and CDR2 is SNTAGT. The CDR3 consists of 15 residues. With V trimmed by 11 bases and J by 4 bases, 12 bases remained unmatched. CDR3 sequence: CARGGRGAVTGELFF. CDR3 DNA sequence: TGTGCCCGCGGGGGGCGGGGGGCGGTCACCGGGGAGCTGTTTTTT.

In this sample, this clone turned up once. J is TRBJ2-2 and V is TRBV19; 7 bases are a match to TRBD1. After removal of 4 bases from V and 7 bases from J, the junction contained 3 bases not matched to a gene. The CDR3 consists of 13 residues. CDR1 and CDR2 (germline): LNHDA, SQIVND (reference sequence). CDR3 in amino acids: CASSNRGSGELFF. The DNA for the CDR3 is TGTGCCAGTAGTAACAGGGGTAGCGGGGAGCTGTTTTTT.

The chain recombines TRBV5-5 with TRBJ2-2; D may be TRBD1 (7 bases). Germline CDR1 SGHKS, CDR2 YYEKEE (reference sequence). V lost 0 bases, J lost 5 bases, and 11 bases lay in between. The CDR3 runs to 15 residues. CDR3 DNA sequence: TGTGCCAGCAGCTTGGATTCAGGGGGGACCGGGGAGCTGTTTTTT. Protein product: CASSLDSGGTGELFF.

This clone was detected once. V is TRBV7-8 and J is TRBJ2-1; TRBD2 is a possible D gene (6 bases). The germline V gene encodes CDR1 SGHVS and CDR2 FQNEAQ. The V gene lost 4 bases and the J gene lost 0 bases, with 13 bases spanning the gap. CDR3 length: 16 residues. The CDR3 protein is CASSWGEESSYNEQFF. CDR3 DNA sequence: TGTGCCAGCAGCTGGGGGGAAGAGAGCTCCTACAATGAGCAGTTCTTC.

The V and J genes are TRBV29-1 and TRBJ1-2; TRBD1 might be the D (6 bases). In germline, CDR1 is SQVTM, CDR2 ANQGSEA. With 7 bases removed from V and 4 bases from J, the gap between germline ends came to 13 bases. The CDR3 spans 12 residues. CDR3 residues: CSGADSFYGYTF. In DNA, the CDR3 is TGCAGCGGCGCGGACAGTTTCTATGGCTACACCTTC.

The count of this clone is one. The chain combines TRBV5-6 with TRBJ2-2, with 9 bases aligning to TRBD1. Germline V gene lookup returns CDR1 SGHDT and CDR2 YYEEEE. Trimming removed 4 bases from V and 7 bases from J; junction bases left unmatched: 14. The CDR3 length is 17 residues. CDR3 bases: TGTGCCAGCAGCGCTACGATGGGGACAGGGTTGATCGGGGAGCTGTTTTTT. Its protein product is CASSATMGTGLIGELFF.

CDR3 loop: CASSLGRDYEQYF. The CDR3 nucleotides read TGTGCCAGCAGCTTGGGCAGGGACTACGAGCAGTACTTC. V gene TRBV7-3 combines with J gene TRBJ2-7, with D perhaps matching TRBD1 (5 bases). Germline values: CDR1 SGHTA, CDR2 FQGTGA. Trimming pared 3 bases from V and 3 bases from J, leaving 9 bases between. The CDR3 has 13 amino acids.

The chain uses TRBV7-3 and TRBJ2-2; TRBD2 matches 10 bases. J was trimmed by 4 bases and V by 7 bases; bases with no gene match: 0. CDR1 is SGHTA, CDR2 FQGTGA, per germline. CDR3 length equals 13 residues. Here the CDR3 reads CASKRGGTGELFF. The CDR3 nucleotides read TGTGCCAGCAAGCGGGGGGGCACCGGGGAGCTGTTTTTT.

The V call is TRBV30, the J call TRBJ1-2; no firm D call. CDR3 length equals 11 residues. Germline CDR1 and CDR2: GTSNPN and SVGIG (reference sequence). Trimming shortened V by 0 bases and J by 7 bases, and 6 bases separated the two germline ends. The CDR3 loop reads CAWSVTPGYTF. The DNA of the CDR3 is TGTGCCTGGAGTGTAACTCCTGGCTACACCTTC.

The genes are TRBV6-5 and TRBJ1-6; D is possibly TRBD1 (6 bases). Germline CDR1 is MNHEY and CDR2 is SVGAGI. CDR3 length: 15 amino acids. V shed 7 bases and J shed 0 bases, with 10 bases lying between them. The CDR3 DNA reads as TGTGCCAGCATGAGGGGGGGCTCCTATAATTCACCCCTCCACTTT. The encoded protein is CASMRGGSYNSPLHF.

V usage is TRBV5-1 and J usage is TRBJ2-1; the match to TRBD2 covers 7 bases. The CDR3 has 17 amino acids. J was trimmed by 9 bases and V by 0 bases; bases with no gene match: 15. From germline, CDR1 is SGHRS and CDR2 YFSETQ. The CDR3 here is CASSLAPRLAGVVEQFF. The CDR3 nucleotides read TGCGCCAGCAGCTTGGCACCGCGATTGGCGGGAGTTGTTGAGCAGTTCTTC.

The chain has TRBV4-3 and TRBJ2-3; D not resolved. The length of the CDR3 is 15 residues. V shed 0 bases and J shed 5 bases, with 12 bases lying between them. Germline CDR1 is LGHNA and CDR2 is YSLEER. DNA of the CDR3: TGCGCCAGCAGCCAAGATCTTCTTAGAGGAGATACGCAGTATTTT. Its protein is CASSQDLLRGDTQYF.

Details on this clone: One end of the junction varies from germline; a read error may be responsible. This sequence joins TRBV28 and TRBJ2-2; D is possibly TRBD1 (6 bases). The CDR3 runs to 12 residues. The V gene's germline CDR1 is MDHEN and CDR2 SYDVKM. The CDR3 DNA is TGTGCCATCAGTCAGGGGATCGGGGAGCTGTTTTTT. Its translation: CAISQGIGELFF.

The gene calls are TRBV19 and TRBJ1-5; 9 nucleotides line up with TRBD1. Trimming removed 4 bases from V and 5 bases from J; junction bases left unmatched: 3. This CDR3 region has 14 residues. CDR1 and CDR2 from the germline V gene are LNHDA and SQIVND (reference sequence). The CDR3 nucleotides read TGTGCCAGTAGTAGGGACAGGGAAGATCAGCCCCAGCATTTT. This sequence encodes CASSRDREDQPQHF.

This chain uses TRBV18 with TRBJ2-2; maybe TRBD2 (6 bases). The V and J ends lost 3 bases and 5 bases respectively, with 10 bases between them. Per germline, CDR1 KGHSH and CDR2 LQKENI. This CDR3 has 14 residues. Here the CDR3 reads CASSPVGRTGELFF. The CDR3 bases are TGTGCCAGCTCACCGGTGGGGAGGACCGGGGAGCTGTTTTTT.

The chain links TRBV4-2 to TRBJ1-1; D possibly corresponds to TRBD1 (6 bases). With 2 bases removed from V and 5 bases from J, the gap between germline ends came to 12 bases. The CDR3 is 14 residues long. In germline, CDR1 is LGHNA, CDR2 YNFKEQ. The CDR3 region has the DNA TGTGCCAGCAGCCAAACCGGGACACTAACTGAAGCTTTCTTT. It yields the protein CASSQTGTLTEAFF.

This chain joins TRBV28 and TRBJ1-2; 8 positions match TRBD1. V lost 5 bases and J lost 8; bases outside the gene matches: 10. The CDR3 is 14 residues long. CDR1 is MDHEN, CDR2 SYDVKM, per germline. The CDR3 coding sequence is TGTGCCAGCAGTACCTTACAGGGGGTCAAGGGCTACACCTTC. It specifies CASSTLQGVKGYTF.

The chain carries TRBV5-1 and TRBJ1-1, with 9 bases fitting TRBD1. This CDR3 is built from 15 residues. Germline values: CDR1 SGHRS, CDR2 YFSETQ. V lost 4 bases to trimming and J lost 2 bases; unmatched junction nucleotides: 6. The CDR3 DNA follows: TGCGCCAGCAGCCCGGGACAGGGAGTAAACACTGAAGCTTTCTTT. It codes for CASSPGQGVNTEAFF. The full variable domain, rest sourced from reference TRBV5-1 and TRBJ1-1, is KAGVTQTPRYLIKTRGQQVTLSCSPISGHRSVSWYQQTPGQGLQFLFEYFSETQRNKGNFPGRFSGRQFSNSRSEMNVSTLELGDSALYLCASSPGQGVNTEAFFGQGTRLTVV.

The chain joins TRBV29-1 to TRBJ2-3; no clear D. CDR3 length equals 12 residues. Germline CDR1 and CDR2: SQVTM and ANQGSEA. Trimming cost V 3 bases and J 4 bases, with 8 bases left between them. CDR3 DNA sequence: TGCAGCGTTGACCGGCAGGCAGATACGCAGTATTTT. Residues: CSVDRQADTQYF.

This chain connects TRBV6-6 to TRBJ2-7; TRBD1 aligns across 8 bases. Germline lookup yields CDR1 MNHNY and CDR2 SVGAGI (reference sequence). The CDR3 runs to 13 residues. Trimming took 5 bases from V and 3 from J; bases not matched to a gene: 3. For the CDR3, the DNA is TGTGCCAGCAGTCAGGACAGGGACTACGAGCAGTACTTC. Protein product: CASSQDRDYEQYF.

CDR3 nucleotides: TGCGCCAGCGTAAAGCCTAGCACAGATACGCAGTATTTT. It translates to CASVKPSTDTQYF. This chain connects TRBV10-2 to TRBJ2-3; D gene ambiguous. V was clipped by 8 bases and J by 0 bases, with 9 bases between them. Germline V gene lookup returns CDR1 WSHSY and CDR2 SAAADI. This CDR3 is 13 amino acids long.

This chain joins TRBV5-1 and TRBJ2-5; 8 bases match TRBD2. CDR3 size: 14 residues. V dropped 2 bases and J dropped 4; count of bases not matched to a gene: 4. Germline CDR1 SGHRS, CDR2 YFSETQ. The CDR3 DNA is TGCGCCAGCAGCTTCGGGAGGGGGATAGAGACCCAGTACTTC. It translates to CASSFGRGIETQYF.